Sequencing of this T cell receptor beta chain was carried out in a study of cytomegalovirus exposure and HLA in healthy donors. Findings and limits, study-wide: Looking again later, the authors saw that most CMV-associated TCR beta chains seemed HLA-restricted. In a later analysis, at a false discovery rate of 0.05, approximately 15,000 TCR beta sequences matched HLA alleles. Donor immune exposure was known only as CMV serostatus.

The CDR3 spans 14 residues. The V gene's germline CDR1 is LNHDA and CDR2 SQIVND (reference sequence). V lost 3 bases to trimming and J lost 0 bases, with 6 bases between them. A remark on this clone: Its antigen is not known.

The PCR made use of 60 Vbeta and 13 Jbeta primers. Produced via immunoSEQ multiplex PCR; TCRdb's table is partial and in-frame only. Of some 180,000 clones listed, around 87% are singletons. The rearrangement links TRBV19 to TRBJ1-5; D call uncertain. The sequence derives from a boy aged 2 to 9 in good health and CMV-seronegative. Sequencing was performed on PBMCs. The CDR3 reads CASSIYSSNQPQHF. The CDR3 DNA reads as TGTGCCAGTAGTATCTACTCTAGCAATCAGCCCCAGCATTTT.